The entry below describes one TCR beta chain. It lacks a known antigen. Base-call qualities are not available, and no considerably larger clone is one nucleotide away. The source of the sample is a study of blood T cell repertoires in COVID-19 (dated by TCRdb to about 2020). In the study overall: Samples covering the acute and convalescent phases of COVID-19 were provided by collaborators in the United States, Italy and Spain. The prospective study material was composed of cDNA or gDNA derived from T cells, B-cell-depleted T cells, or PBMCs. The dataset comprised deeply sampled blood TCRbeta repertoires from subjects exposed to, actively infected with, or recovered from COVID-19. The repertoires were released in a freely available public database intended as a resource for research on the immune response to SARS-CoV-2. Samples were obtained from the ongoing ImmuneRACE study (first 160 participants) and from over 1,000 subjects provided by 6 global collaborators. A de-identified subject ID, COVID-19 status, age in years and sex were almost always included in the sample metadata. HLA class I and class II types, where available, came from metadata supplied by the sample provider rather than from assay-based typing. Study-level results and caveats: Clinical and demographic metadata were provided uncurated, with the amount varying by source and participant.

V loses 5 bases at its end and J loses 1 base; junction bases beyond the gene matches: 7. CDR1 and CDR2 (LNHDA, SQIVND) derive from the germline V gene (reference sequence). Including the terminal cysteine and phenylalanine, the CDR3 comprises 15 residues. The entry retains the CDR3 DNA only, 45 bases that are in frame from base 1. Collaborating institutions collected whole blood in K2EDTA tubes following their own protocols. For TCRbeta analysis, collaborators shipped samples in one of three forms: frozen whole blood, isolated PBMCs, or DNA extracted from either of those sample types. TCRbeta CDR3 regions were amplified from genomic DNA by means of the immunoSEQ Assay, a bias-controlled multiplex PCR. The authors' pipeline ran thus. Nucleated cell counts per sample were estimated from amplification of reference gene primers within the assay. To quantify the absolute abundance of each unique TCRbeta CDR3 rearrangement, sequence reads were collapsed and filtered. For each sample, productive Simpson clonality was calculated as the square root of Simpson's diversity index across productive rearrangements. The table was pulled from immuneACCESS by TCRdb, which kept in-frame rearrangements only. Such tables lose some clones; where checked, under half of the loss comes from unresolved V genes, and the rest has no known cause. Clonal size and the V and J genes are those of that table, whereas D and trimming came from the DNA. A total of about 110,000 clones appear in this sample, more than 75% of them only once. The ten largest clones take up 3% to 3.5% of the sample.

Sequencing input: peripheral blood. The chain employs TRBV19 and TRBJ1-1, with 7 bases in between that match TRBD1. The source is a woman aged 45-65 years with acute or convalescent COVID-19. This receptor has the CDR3 CASSFRQGRNTEAFF. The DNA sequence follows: TGTGCCAGTAGTTTTAGACAGGGTCGGAACACTGAAGCTTTCTTT. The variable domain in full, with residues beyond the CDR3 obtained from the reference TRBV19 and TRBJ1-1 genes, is DGGITQSPKYLFRKEGQNVTLSCEQNLNHDAMYWYRQDPGQGLRLIYYSQIVNDFQKGDIAEGYSVSREKKESFPLTVTSAQKNPTAFYLCASSFRQGRNTEAFFGQGTRLTVV.